A selection of T cell receptor beta chains follows, all from one sample in a study of T cells in localized non-small cell lung cancer. Repertoires were generated with immunoSEQ multiplex PCR, while TCRdb's copy carries only in-frame clones and drops some. This table has some 39,000 clones, 79% appearing once. The material sequenced was PBMCs, taken before any cancer treatment. Source of these receptors: a woman aged 40-70 years with stage II squamous cell lung carcinoma. Each CDR3 is given with its conserved first and last residue. The order of the fields is V gene, D gene, clone size, J gene, CDR3 length, CDR3 DNA, CDR3 protein. D genes are given only for firm matches. Size values are once, few and many counts, or a class for expanded clones, and some rows have none.

TRBV9,NA,NA,TRBJ1-3,19,TGTGCCAGCAGCGCGGAGGGGGGATTTGGGCAGGCATCTATCAACACCATATATTTT,CASSAEGGFGQASINTIYF
TRBV7-9,NA,NA,TRBJ2-3,13,TGTGCCAGCAGCTTAGCCGGCATGGATACGCAGTATTTT,CASSLAGMDTQYF
TRBV5-4,NA,NA,TRBJ1-1,14,TGTGCCAGCAGCTTAGGCCAGATGAACACTGAAGCTTTCTTT,CASSLGQMNTEAFF
TRBV5-6,NA,large,TRBJ1-5,15,TGTGCCAGCAGCTTCGGCAGGTTTAGCAATCAGCCCCAGCATTTT,CASSFGRFSNQPQHF
TRBV19,TRBD1,NA,TRBJ1-1,17,TGTGCCAGTACGCTGGGGAGGGGGCCACTTATGAACACTGAAGCTTTCTTT,CASTLGRGPLMNTEAFF
TRBV4-2,NA,NA,TRBJ2-7,13,TGTGCCAGCAGCCCGTCTGACTCCTACGAGCAGTACTTC,CASSPSDSYEQYF
TRBV6-6,NA,NA,TRBJ1-3,16,TGTGCCAGCAGTTACCCCCTCAGGGTAGCTGGAAACACCATATATTTT,CASSYPLRVAGNTIYF
TRBV2,TRBD2,NA,TRBJ2-7,17,TGTGCCAGCAGTGAAGTGGGTCTAGCGGGAGGAACCTACGAGCAGTACTTC,CASSEVGLAGGTYEQYF
TRBV5-1,TRBD1,once,TRBJ1-1,16,TGCGCCAGCAGCTTGGCCTGGGACAGGGGGGACACTGAAGCTTTCTTT,CASSLAWDRGDTEAFF
TRBV7-9,NA,few,TRBJ1-2,17,TGTGCCAGCAGCTTAGCAGGGGGAGGAGGAGCTCCCTATGGCTACACCTTC,CASSLAGGGGAPYGYTF
TRBV28,NA,once,TRBJ1-2,16,TGTGCCAGCAACCCCGTCCGGGCCCCCGGGATCTATGGCTACACCTTC,CASNPVRAPGIYGYTF
TRBV4-2,NA,NA,TRBJ2-3,14,TGTGCCAGCACCTCTCCGGGAGCTTCAGATACGCAGTATTTT,CASTSPGASDTQYF
TRBV6-5,NA,NA,TRBJ1-1,14,TGTGCCAGCAGCCACCGACGGGAGAACACTGAAGCTTTCTTT,CASSHRRENTEAFF
TRBV4-1,NA,NA,TRBJ1-2,17,TGCGCCAGCAGCCAATCGAGCAGGGTGGGGACTAACTATGGCTACACCTTC,CASSQSSRVGTNYGYTF
TRBV19,TRBD2,NA,TRBJ2-3,17,TGTGCCAGTAGTAGGGGACTAGCGGCCGCTAGCACAGATACGCAGTATTTT,CASSRGLAAASTDTQYF
TRBV7-6,TRBD1,NA,TRBJ1-6,15,TGTGCCAGCAGCTTAAGTGGGACAGGGGGTTCACCCCTCCACTTT,CASSLSGTGGSPLHF
TRBV2,NA,NA,TRBJ2-1,13,TGTGCCAGCATGTTGGCAGGCCCGGGTGAGCAGTTCTTC,CASMLAGPGEQFF
TRBV7-2,NA,NA,TRBJ2-5,11,TGTGCCAGCAGCTTATTCGAGACCCAGTACTTC,CASSLFETQYF
TRBV28,NA,NA,TRBJ1-5,15,TGTGCCAGCAGTTTACCCGGGGCTAGCAATCAGCCCCAGCATTTT,CASSLPGASNQPQHF
TRBV14,NA,few,TRBJ1-2,16,TGTGCCAGCAGCCCGTCGGCTACAGGGCCTAACTATGGCTACACCTTC,CASSPSATGPNYGYTF
TRBV7-9,NA,NA,TRBJ2-2,17,TGTGCCAGCAGCTCCACTCCGTCGAGGCCTAACACCGGGGAGCTGTTTTTT,CASSSTPSRPNTGELFF
TRBV7-9,NA,NA,TRBJ2-5,12,TGTGCCAGCAGCTTTATCGGCGAGACCCAGTACTTC,CASSFIGETQYF
TRBV28,NA,NA,TRBJ2-4,14,TGTGCCAGCAGTCTAGAGGGGGGAGGGGACATTCAGTACTTC,CASSLEGGGDIQYF
TRBV6-5,TRBD1,NA,TRBJ2-5,13,TGTGCCAGCAGTAAGACAGGGGCCGCGTCATGGTACTTC,CASSKTGAASWYF
TRBV28,TRBD2,NA,TRBJ2-1,15,TGTGCCAGCAGTCCGGCGTTTAGCGGGAGTCATGAGCAGTTCTTC,CASSPAFSGSHEQFF
TRBV27,NA,NA,TRBJ1-2,13,TGTGCCAGCAGCTCGGTGAAGGACTATGGCTACACCTTC,CASSSVKDYGYTF
TRBV6-5,NA,NA,TRBJ1-1,15,TGTGCCAGCACCCTAAAGGGTGCAGCGAACACTGAAGCTTTCTTT,CASTLKGAANTEAFF
TRBV9,NA,NA,TRBJ2-7,17,TGTGCCAGCAGCGTAGGTCAAAGAAGCAGGGGGAGGAACGAGCAGTACTTC,CASSVGQRSRGRNEQYF
TRBV5-1,NA,NA,TRBJ2-5,14,TGCGCCAGCAGCTTTCAGGGCCCGCAAGAGACCCAGTACTTC,CASSFQGPQETQYF
TRBV7-2,TRBD1,NA,TRBJ2-5,18,TGTGCCAGCAGCTTAAAACCGTTGACAGGGATATTCCAAGAGACCCAGTACTTC,CASSLKPLTGIFQETQYF
TRBV7-2,NA,NA,TRBJ1-5,14,TGTGCCAGCAGCTTAGTCGGGGGCAATCAGCCCCAGCATTTT,CASSLVGGNQPQHF
TRBV28,NA,NA,TRBJ1-4,15,TGTGCCAGCAGTTTAATTGCCGGATCTAATGAAAAACTGTTTTTT,CASSLIAGSNEKLFF
TRBV4-1,NA,NA,TRBJ1-5,14,TGCGCCAGCAGCCAAGAGCCTGTTAATCAGCCCCAGCATTTT,CASSQEPVNQPQHF
TRBV6-5,TRBD1,NA,TRBJ2-3,13,TGTGCCAGCAGGGGGACAGGCACAGATACGCAGTATTTT,CASRGTGTDTQYF
TRBV7-2,TRBD1,NA,TRBJ1-2,16,TGTGCCAGCAGCGACCAATACGGGACAGGGGGCCCCGGCTACACCTTC,CASSDQYGTGGPGYTF
TRBV18,TRBD1,NA,TRBJ1-2,13,TGTGCCAGCTCCCAGGGGGAGCGCTATGGCTACACCTTC,CASSQGERYGYTF
TRBV9,NA,NA,TRBJ1-5,15,TGTGCCAGCAGCGTAGGCGGTGTCGGCAATCAGCCCCAGCATTTT,CASSVGGVGNQPQHF
TRBV5-6,NA,once,TRBJ2-3,13,TGTGCCAGCAGCCTCGGGAAGTCAGATACGCAGTATTTT,CASSLGKSDTQYF
TRBV19,NA,few,TRBJ1-3,16,TGTGCCAGTCACCCCCCCGGCAGGGCCTCTGGAAACACCATATATTTT,CASHPPGRASGNTIYF
TRBV6-1,NA,NA,TRBJ1-1,15,TGTGCCAGCAGAATCGGACAGCTTATGAACACTGAAGCTTTCTTT,CASRIGQLMNTEAFF
TRBV6-5,NA,NA,TRBJ2-5,14,TGTGCCAGCAGTTACGGGGCGGTTCTTGGGGCCCAGTACTTC,CASSYGAVLGAQYF
TRBV28,NA,NA,TRBJ2-1,16,TGTGCCAGCAGTTCCCCAAGCAGCGGAGGGTCCAATGAGCAGTTCTTC,CASSSPSSGGSNEQFF
TRBV5-6,TRBD1,NA,TRBJ2-2,16,TGTGCCAGCAGCTCGCAGGGACAGGGGTTCACCGGGGAGCTGTTTTTT,CASSSQGQGFTGELFF
TRBV6-5,NA,NA,TRBJ2-4,15,TGTGCCAGCAGGAGGACTTACCTAGCCAAAAACATTCAGTACTTC,CASRRTYLAKNIQYF